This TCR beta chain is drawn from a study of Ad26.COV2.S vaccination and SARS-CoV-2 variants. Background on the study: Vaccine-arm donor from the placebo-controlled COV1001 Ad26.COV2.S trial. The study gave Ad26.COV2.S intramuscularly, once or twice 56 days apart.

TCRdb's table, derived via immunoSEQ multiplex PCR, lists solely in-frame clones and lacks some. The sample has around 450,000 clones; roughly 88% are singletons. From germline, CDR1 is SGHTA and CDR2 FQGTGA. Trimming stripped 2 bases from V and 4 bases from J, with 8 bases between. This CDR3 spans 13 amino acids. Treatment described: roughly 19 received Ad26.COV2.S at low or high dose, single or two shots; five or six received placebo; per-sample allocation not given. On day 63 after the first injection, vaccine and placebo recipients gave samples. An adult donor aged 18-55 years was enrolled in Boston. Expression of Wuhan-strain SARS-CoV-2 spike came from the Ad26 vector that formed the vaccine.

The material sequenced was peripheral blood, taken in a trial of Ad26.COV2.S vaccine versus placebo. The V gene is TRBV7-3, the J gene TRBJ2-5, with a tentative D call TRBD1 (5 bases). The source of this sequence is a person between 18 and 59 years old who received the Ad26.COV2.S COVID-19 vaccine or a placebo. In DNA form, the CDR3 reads TGTGCCAGCAGCTTAGGGGCCGCAGAGACCCAGTACTTC. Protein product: CASSLGAAETQYF.